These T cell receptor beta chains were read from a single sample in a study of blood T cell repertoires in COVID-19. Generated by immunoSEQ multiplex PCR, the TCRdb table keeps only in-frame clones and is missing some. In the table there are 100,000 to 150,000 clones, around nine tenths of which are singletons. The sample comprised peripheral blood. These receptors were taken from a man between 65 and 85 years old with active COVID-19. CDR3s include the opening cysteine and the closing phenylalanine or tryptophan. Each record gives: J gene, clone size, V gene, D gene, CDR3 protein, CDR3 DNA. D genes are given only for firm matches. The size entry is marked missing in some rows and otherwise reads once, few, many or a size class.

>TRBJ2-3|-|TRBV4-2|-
CASSQEVRGTDTQYF
TGTGCCAGCAGCCAAGAAGTGCGGGGCACAGATACGCAGTATTTT
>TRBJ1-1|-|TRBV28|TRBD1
CASRTGGGYTEAFF
TGTGCCAGCAGGACAGGGGGTGGGTACACTGAAGCTTTCTTT
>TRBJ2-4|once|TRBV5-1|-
CASSPGRGDIQYF
TGCGCCAGCAGCCCCGGTAGGGGTGACATTCAGTACTTC
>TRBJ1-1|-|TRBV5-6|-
CASSLARPNTEAFF
TGTGCCAGCAGCTTGGCGAGGCCAAACACTGAAGCTTTCTTT
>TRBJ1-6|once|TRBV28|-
CASSLTGYNSPLHF
TGTGCCAGCAGTTTAACGGGATATAATTCACCCCTCCACTTT
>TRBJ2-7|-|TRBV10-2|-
CASTPGTFYEQYF
TGCGCCAGCACCCCCGGGACATTCTACGAGCAGTACTTC
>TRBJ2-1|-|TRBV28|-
CASRAPGASYNEQFF
TGTGCCAGCAGAGCTCCAGGGGCCTCCTACAATGAGCAGTTCTTC
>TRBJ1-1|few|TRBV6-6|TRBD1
CASSPRDSAYNTEAFF
TGTGCCAGCAGTCCCCGGGACAGCGCTTATAACACTGAAGCTTTCTTT
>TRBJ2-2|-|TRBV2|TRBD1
CASRGGQPNTGELFF
TGTGCCAGCAGAGGGGGACAGCCGAACACCGGGGAGCTGTTTTTT
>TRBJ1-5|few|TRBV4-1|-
CASSQDFGGNQPQHF
TGCGCCAGCAGCCAAGATTTTGGAGGGAATCAGCCCCAGCATTTT
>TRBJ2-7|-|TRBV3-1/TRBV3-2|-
CASSQADSGYEQYF
TGTGCCAGCAGCCAAGCGGATAGCGGCTACGAGCAGTACTTC
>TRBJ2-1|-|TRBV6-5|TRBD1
CASIGQGHFNEQFF
TGTGCCAGCATAGGACAGGGCCACTTCAATGAGCAGTTCTTC
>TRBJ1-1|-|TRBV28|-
CASRSRGTEAFF
TGTGCCAGCAGGTCAAGGGGGACTGAAGCTTTCTTT
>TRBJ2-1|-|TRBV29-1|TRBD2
CSVEEAVAGGLQFF
TGCAGCGTTGAAGAGGCGGTGGCGGGAGGGTTGCAGTTCTTC
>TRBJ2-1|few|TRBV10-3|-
CAISATENEQFF
TGTGCCATCAGTGCTACTGAGAACGAGCAGTTCTTC
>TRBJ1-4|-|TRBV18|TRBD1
CASSPLGTDNNEKLFF
TGTGCCAGCTCACCCCTTGGGACAGACAATAATGAAAAACTGTTTTTT
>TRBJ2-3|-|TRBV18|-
CASSPPVQTDTQYF
TGTGCCAGCTCACCACCTGTACAGACAGATACGCAGTATTTT
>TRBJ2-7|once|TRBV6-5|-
CASRSSAQTYEQYF
TGTGCCAGCAGGTCTAGCGCCCAGACCTACGAGCAGTACTTC
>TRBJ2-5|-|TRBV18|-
CASSLPGGKKTQYF
TGTGCCAGCTCACTCCCCGGGGGTAAGAAGACCCAGTACTTC
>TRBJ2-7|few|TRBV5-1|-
CASSSTGSEQYF
TGCGCCAGCAGCTCCACAGGGTCCGAGCAGTACTTC
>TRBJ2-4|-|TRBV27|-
CASSLSVSRAKNIQYF
TGTGCCAGCAGTTTGTCAGTGTCCAGGGCCAAAAACATTCAGTACTTC
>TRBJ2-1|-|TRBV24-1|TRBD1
CATSVPGQGSSYNEQFF
TGTGCCACCAGTGTCCCCGGACAGGGGAGCTCCTACAATGAGCAGTTCTTC
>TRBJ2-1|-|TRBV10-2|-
CASTETSLYNEQFF
TGCGCCAGCACTGAGACTAGTCTGTACAATGAGCAGTTCTTC
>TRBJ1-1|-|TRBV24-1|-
CATTQGRAGVTEAFF
TGTGCCACCACGCAGGGCCGAGCTGGGGTCACTGAAGCTTTCTTT
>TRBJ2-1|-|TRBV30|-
CAWSVSRDLEQFF
TGTGCCTGGAGTGTAAGTCGGGATTTAGAGCAGTTCTTC
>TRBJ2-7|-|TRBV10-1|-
CASRARGENYEQYF
TGCGCCAGCAGGGCCAGGGGCGAGAACTACGAGCAGTACTTC
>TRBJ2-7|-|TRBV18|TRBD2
CASSPIAGVAEQYF
TGTGCCAGCTCACCCATAGCGGGAGTGGCCGAGCAGTACTTC
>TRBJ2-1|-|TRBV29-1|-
CSVVSAGQNEQFF
TGCAGCGTTGTATCCGCGGGACAGAATGAGCAGTTCTTC
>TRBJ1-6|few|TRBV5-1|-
CASSLEGGGAAAPLHF
TGCGCCAGCAGCTTGGAGGGAGGAGGAGCCGCGGCACCCCTCCACTTT
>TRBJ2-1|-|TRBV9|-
CASSPSASANPNEQFF
TGTGCCAGCAGCCCCTCAGCTAGCGCGAACCCCAATGAGCAGTTCTTC
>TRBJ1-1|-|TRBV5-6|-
CASSLAGNTEAFF
TGTGCCAGCAGCTTGGCGGGAAACACTGAAGCTTTCTTT
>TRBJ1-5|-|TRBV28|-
CASTRGGEPQHF
TGTGCCAGCACCCGCGGGGGGGAGCCCCAGCATTTT
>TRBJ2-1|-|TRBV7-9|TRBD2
CASSFSSGSANEQFF
TGTGCCAGCAGCTTCTCTAGCGGGAGTGCCAATGAGCAGTTCTTC
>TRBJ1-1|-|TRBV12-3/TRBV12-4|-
CATDQGRNTEAFF
TGTGCCACGGACCAGGGGAGGAACACTGAAGCTTTCTTT
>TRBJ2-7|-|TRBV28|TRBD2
CASRSGRAVYEQYF
TGTGCCAGCAGGAGCGGGAGGGCCGTCTACGAGCAGTACTTC
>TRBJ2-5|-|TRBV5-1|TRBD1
CASTRQGTETQYF
TGCGCCAGCACTCGACAGGGAACGGAGACCCAGTACTTC
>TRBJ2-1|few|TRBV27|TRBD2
CASSTGLDYNEQFF
TGTGCCAGCAGTACAGGACTAGATTACAATGAGCAGTTCTTC
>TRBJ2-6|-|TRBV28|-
CASSQHRAGANVLTF
TGTGCCAGCAGTCAACACAGGGCTGGGGCCAACGTCCTGACTTTC
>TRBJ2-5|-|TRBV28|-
CASSLDQGRKGYAWGDEETQYF
TGTGCCAGCAGTTTAGATCAAGGAAGAAAAGGGTATGCTTGGGGGGATGAAGAGACCCAGTACTTC
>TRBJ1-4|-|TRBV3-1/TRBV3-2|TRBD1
CASSQGQGSREKLFF
TGTGCCAGCAGCCAGGGACAGGGCTCCAGGGAAAAACTGTTTTTT
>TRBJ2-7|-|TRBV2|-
CASSANGLNEQYF
TGTGCCAGCAGTGCGAATGGGCTAAACGAGCAGTACTTC
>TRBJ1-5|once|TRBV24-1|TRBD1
CATSRGQGPNQPQHF
TGTGCCACCAGCCGCGGACAGGGCCCTAATCAGCCCCAGCATTTT
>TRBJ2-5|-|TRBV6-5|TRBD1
CASSYSGQIGETQYF
TGTGCCAGCAGTTACTCGGGACAGATCGGGGAGACCCAGTACTTC
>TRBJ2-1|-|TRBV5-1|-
CASSPEQGGSYNEQFF
TGCGCCAGCAGCCCGGAACAGGGTGGCTCCTACAATGAGCAGTTCTTC
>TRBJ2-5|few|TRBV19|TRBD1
CASSTGQQQETQYF
TGTGCCAGTAGTACGGGACAGCAACAAGAGACCCAGTACTTC
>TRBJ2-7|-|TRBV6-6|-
CASSWSDTYEQYF
TGTGCCAGCAGTTGGAGCGATACCTACGAGCAGTACTTC